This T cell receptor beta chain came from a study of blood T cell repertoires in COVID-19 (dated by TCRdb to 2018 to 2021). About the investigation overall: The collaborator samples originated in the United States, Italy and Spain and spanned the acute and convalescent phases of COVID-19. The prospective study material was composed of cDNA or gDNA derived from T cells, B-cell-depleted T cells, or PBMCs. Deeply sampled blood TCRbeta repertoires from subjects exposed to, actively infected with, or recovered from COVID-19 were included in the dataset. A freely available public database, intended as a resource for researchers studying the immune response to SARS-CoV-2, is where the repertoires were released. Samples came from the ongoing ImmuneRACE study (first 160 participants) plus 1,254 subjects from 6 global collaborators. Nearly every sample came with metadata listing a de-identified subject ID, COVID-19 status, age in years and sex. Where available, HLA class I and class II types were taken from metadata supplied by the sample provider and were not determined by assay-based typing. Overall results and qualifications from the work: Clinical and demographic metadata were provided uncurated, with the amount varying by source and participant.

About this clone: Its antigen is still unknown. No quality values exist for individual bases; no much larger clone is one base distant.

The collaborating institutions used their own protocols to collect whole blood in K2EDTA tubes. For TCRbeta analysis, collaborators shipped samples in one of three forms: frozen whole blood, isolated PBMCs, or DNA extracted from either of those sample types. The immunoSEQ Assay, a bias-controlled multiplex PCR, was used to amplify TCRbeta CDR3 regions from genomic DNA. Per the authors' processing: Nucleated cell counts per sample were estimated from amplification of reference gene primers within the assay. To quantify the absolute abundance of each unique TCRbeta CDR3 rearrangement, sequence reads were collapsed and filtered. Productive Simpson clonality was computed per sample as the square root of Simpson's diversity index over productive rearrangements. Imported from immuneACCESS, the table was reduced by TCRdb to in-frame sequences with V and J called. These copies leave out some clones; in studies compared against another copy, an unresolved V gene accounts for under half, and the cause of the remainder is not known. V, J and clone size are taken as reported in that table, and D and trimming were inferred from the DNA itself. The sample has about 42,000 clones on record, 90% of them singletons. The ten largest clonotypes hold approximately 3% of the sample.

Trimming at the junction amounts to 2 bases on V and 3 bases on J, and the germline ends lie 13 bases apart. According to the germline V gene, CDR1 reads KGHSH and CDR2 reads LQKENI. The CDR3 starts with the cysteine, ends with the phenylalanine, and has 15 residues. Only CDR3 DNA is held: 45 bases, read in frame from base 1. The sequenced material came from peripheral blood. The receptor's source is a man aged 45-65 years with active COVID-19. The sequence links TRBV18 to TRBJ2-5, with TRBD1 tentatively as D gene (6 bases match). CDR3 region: CASSPSRGREETQYF. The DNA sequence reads TGTGCCAGCTCACCAAGCAGGGGTAGGGAAGAGACCCAGTACTTC. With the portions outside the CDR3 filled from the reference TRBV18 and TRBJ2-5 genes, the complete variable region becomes NAGVMQNPRHLVRRRGQEARLRCSPMKGHSHVYWYRQLPEEGLKFMVYLQKENIIDESGMPKERFSAEFPKEGPSILRIQQVVRGDSAAYFCASSPSRGREETQYFGPGTRLLVL.